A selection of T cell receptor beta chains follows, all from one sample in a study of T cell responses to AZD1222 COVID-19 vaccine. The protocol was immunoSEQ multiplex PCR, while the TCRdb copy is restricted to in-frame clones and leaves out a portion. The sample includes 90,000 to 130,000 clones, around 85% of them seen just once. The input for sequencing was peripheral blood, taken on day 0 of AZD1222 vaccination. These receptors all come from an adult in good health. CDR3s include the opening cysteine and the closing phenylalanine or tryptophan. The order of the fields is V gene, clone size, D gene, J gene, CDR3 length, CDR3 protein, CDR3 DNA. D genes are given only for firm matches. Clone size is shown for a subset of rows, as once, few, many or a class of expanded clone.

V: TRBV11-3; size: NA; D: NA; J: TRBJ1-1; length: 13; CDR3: CASSDGGYTEAFF; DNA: TGTGCCAGCAGCGATGGGGGTTACACTGAAGCTTTCTTT
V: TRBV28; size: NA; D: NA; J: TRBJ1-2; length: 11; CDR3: CASSEGKGYTF; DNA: TGTGCCAGCAGTGAGGGGAAAGGCTACACCTTC
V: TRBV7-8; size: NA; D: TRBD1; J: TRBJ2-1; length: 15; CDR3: CASSFSGQGIDEQFF; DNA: TGTGCCAGCAGCTTTTCGGGACAGGGGATTGATGAGCAGTTCTTC
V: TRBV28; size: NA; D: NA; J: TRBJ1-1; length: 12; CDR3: CASSLLGYEAFF; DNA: TGTGCCAGCAGTTTATTGGGATATGAAGCTTTCTTT
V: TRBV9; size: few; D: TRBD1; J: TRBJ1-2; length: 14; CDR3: CASSPGDSQYGYTF; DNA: TGTGCCAGCAGCCCAGGGGACAGTCAATATGGCTACACCTTC
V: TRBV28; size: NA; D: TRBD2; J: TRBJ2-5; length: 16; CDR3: CASSQLAGGLQETQYF; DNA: TGTGCCAGCAGCCAGCTAGCGGGTGGACTCCAAGAGACCCAGTACTTC
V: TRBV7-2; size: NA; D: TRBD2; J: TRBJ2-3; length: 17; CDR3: CASSSRAGALGTDTQYF; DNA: TGTGCCAGCAGCTCGAGAGCGGGGGCCCTCGGCACAGATACGCAGTATTTT
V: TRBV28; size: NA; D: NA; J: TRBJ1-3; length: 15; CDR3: CASSSGGARGNTIYF; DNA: TGTGCCAGCAGTTCCGGGGGGGCGAGAGGAAACACCATATATTTT
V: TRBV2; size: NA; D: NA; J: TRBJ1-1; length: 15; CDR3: CASTSGRLLNTEAFF; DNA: TGTGCCAGCACTTCCGGACGGCTCTTGAACACTGAAGCTTTCTTT
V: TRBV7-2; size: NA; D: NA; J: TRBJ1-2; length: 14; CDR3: CASSLMTGNYGYTF; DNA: TGTGCCAGCAGCTTGATGACAGGCAACTATGGCTACACCTTC
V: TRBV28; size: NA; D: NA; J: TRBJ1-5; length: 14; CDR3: CASSLGGGNQPQHF; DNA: TGTGCCAGCAGTTTGGGGGGAGGCAATCAGCCCCAGCATTTT
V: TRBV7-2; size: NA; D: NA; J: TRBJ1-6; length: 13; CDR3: CASSLTGDSPLHF; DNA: TGTGCCAGCAGCTTAACTGGGGATTCACCCCTCCACTTT
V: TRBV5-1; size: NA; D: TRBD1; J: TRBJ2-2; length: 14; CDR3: CASSGGQGTGELFF; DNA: TGCGCCAGCAGCGGGGGACAGGGCACCGGGGAGCTGTTTTTT
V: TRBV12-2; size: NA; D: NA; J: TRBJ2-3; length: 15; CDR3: CASRSLAGRTDTQYF; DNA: TGTGCAAGTCGTTCACTAGCGGGGCGCACAGATACGCAGTATTTT
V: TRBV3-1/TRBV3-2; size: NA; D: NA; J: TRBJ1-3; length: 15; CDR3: CASSQAGGPGNTIYF; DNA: TGTGCCAGCAGCCAAGCAGGAGGCCCTGGAAACACCATATATTTT
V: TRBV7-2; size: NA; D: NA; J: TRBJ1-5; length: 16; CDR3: CASSLSGVNSNQPQHF; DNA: TGTGCCAGCAGCTTATCAGGAGTCAATAGCAATCAGCCCCAGCATTTT